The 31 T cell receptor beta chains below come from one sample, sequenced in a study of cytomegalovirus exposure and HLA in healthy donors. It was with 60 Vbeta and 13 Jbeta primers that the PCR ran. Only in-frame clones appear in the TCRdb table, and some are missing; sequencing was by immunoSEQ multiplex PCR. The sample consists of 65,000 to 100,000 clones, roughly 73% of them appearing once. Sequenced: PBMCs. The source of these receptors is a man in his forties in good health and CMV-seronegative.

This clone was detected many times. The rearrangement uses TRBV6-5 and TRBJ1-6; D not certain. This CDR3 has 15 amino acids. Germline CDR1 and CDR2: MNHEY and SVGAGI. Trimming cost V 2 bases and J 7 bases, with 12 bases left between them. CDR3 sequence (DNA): TGTGCCAGCAGTTACACCGGGAAGCTGAATTCACCCCTCCACTTT. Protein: CASSYTGKLNSPLHF.

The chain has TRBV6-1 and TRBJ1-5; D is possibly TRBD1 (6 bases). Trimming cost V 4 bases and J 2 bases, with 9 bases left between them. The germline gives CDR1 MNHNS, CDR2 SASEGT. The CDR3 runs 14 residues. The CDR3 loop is CASSGQVRNQPQHF. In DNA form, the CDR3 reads TGTGCCAGCAGTGGACAGGTCCGCAATCAGCCCCAGCATTTT.

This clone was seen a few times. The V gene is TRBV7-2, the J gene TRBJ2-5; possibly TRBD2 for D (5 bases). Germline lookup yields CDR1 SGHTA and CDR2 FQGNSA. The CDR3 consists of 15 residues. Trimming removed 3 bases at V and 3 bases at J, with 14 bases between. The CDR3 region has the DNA TGTGCCAGCAGCTTCAGCCTAGCAGTAAAAGAGACCCAGTACTTC. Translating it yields CASSFSLAVKETQYF.

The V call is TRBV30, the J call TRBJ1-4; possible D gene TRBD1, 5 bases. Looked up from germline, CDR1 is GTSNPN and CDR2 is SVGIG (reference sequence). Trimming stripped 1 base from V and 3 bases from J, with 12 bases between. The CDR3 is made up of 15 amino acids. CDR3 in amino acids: CAWSEDRGANEKLFF. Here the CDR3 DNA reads TGTGCCTGGAGTGAGGACCGGGGGGCTAATGAAAAACTGTTTTTT.

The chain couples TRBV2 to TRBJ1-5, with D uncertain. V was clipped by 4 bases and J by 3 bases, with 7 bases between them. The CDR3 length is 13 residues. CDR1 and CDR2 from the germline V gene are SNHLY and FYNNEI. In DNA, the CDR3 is TGTGCCAGCAGTGGGCAGTACAATCAGCCCCAGCATTTT. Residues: CASSGQYNQPQHF. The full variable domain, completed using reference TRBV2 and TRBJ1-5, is EPEVTQTPSHQVTQMGQEVILRCVPISNHLYFYWYRQILGQKVEFLVSFYNNEISEKSEIFDDQFSVERPDGSNFTLKIRSTKLEDSAMYFCASSGQYNQPQHFGDGTRLSIL.

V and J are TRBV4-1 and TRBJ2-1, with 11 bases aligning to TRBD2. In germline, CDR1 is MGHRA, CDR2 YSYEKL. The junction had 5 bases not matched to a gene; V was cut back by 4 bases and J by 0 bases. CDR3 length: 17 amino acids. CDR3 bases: TGCGCCAGCAGCCCACTAACTAGCGGGAGCTCCTACAATGAGCAGTTCTTC. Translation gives CASSPLTSGSSYNEQFF.

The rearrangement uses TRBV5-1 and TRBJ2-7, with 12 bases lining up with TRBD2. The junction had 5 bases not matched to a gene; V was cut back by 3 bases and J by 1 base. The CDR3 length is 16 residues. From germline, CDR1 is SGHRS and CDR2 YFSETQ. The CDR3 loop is CASSWGLAGGSYEQYF. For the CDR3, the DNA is TGCGCCAGCAGCTGGGGCCTAGCGGGGGGGTCCTACGAGCAGTACTTC.

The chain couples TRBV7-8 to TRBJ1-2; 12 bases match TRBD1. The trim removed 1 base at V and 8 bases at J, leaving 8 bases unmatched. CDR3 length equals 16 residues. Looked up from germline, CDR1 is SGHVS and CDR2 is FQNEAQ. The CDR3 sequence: CASSLGTGQGAEGYTF. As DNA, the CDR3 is TGTGCCAGCAGCTTAGGAACGGGACAGGGGGCCGAAGGCTACACCTTC. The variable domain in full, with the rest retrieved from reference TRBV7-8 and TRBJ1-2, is GAGVSQSPRYKVAKRGQDVALRCDPISGHVSLFWYQQALGQGPEFLTYFQNEAQLDKSGLPSDRFFAERPEGSVSTLKIQRTQQEDSAVYLCASSLGTGQGAEGYTFGSGTRLTVV.

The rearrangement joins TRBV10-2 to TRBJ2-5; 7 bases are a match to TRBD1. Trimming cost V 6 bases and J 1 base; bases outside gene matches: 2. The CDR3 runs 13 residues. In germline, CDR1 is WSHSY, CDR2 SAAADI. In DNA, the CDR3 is TGCGCCAGCAGAGGGGACAGCCAAGAGACCCAGTACTTC. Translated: CASRGDSQETQYF.

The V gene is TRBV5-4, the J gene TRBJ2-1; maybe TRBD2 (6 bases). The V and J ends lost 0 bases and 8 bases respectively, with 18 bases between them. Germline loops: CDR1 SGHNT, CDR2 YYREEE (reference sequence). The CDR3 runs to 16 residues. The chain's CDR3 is CASSLGGGTPLDEQFF. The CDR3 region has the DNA TGTGCCAGCAGCTTGGGTGGGGGGACCCCGTTGGATGAGCAGTTCTTC.

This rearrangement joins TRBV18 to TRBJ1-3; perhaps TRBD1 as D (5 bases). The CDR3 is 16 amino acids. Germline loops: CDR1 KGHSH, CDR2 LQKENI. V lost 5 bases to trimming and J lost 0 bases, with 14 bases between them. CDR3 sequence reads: CASSKKTVNSGNTIYF. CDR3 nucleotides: TGTGCCAGCTCAAAAAAGACAGTGAACTCTGGAAACACCATATATTTT.

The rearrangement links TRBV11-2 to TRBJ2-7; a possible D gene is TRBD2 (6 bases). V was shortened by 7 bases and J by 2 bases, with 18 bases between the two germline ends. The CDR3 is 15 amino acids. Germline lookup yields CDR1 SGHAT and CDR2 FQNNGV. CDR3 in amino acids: CASTTGTRSAYEQYF. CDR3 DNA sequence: TGTGCCAGCACTACTGGGACTCGGAGCGCCTACGAGCAGTACTTC.

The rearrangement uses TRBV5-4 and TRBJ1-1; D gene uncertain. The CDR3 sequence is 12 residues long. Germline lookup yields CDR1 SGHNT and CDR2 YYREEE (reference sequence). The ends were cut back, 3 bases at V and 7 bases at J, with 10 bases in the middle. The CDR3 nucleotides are TGTGCCAGCAGCTCCGCTCGTAGTGAAGCTTTCTTT. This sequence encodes CASSSARSEAFF. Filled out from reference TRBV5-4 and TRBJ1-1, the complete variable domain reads ETGVTQSPTHLIKTRGQQVTLRCSSQSGHNTVSWYQQALGQGPQFIFQYYREEENGRGNFPPRFSGLQFPNYSSELNVNALELDDSALYLCASSSARSEAFFGQGTRLTVV.

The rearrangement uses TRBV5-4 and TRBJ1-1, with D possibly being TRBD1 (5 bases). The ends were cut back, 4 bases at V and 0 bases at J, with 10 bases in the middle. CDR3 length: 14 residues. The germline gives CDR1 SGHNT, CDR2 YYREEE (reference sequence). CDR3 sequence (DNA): TGTGCCAGCAGCCGAAGGGGTGTGAACACTGAAGCTTTCTTT. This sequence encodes CASSRRGVNTEAFF.

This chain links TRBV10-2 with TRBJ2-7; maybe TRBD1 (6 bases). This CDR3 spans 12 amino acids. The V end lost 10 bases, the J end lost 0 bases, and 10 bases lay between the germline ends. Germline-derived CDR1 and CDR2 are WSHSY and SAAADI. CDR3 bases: TGCGCCACCTCGACAGGCTCCTACGAGCAGTACTTC. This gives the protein CATSTGSYEQYF.

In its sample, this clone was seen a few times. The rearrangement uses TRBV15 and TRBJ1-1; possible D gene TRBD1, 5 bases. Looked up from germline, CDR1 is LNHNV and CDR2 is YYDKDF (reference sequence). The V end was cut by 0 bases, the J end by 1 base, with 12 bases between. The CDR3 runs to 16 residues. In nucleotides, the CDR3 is TGTGCCACCAGCAGAGATCCCTCTGGGGCGAACACTGAAGCTTTCTTT. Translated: CATSRDPSGANTEAFF.

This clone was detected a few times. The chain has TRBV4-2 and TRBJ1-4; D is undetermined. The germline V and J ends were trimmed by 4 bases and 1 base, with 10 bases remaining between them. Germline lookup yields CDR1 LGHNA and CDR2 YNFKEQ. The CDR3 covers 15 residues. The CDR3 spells CASSLSDGTNEKLFF. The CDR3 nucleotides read TGTGCCAGCAGCCTTTCAGATGGAACTAATGAAAAACTGTTTTTT.

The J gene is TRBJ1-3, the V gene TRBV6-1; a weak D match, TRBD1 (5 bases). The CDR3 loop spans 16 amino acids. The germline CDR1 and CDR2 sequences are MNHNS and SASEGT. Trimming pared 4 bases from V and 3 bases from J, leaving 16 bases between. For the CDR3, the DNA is TGTGCCAGCAGTGTTTCTTCGGGGGACGGTGGAAACACCATATATTTT. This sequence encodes CASSVSSGDGGNTIYF.

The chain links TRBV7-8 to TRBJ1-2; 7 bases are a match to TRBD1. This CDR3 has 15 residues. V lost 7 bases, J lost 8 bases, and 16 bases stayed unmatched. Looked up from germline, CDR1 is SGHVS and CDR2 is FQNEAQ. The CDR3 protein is CASTKLRGRGYGYTF. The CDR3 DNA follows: TGTGCCAGCACGAAGTTAAGGGGCAGGGGGTACGGCTACACCTTC.

The CDR3 reads CASRKLAGGDEQFF. The CDR3 DNA sequence: TGTGCCAGCAGGAAACTAGCGGGAGGGGATGAGCAGTTCTTC. This chain links TRBV19 with TRBJ2-1; TRBD2 matches at 13 bases. The germline V gene encodes CDR1 LNHDA and CDR2 SQIVND (reference sequence). V trimming: 9 bases; J trimming: 8 bases; junction bases outside the gene matches: 7. The CDR3 extends over 14 amino acids.

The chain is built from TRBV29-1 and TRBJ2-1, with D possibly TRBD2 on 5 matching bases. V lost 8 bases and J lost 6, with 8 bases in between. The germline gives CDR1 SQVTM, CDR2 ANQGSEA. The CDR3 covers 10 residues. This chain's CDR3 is CSFSVNEQFF. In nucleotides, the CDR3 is TGCAGCTTTAGCGTCAATGAGCAGTTCTTC.

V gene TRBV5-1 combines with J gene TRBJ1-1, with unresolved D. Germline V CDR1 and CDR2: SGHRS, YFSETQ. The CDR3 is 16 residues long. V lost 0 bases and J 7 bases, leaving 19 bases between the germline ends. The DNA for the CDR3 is TGCGCCAGCAGCTTGGGACACGGACTGGAGCGGATTGAAGCTTTCTTT. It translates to CASSLGHGLERIEAFF.

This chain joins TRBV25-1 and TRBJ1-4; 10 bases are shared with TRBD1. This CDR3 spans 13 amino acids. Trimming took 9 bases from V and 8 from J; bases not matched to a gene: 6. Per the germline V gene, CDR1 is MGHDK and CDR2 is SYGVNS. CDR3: CASKGQGLEKLFF. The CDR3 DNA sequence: TGTGCCAGTAAGGGACAGGGGCTCGAAAAACTGTTTTTT.

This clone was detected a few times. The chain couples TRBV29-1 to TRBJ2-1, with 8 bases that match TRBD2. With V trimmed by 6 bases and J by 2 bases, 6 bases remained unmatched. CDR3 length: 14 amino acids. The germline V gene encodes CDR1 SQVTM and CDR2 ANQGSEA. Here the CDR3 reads CSVDPGLAYNEQFF. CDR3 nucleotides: TGCAGCGTGGACCCGGGACTAGCCTACAATGAGCAGTTCTTC.

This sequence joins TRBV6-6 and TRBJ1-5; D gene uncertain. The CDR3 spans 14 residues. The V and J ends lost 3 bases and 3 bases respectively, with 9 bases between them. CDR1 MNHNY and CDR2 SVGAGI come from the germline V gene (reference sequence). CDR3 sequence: CASSYSADNQPQHF. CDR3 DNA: TGTGCCAGCAGTTATTCAGCGGACAATCAGCCCCAGCATTTT.

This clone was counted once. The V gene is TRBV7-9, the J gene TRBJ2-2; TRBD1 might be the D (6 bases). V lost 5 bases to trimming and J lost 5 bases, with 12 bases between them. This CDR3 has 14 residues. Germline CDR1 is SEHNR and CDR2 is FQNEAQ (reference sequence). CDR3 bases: TGTGCCAGCAGCCCAGGGGCCTATACCGGGGAGCTGTTTTTT. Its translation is CASSPGAYTGELFF.

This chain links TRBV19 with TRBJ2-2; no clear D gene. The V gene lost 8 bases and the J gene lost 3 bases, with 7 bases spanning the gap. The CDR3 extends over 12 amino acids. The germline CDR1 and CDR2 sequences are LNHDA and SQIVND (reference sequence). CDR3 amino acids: CASLPDTGELFF. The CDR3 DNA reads TGTGCCAGTCTCCCGGACACCGGGGAGCTGTTTTTT.

CDR3 DNA: TGTGCCAGCAGTCGAATACAGGGTTTAAATGAAAAACTGTTTTTT. Its protein product is CASSRIQGLNEKLFF. The chain carries TRBV6-5 and TRBJ1-4; a weak D match, TRBD1 (6 bases). CDR3 length: 15 residues. V was shortened by 5 bases and J by 5 bases, with 15 bases between the two germline ends. Germline assignment: CDR1 MNHEY and CDR2 SVGAGI.

CDR3 nucleotides: TGTGCCAGCAGCTTATCCTTGGGGGACAGCTCTGGAAACACCATATATTTT. Protein sequence: CASSLSLGDSSGNTIYF. V is TRBV11-2 and J is TRBJ1-3, with 7 nucleotides matching TRBD1. After removal of 2 bases from V and 0 bases from J, the junction contained 7 bases not matched to a gene. The CDR3 loop spans 17 amino acids. Per germline, CDR1 SGHAT and CDR2 FQNNGV.

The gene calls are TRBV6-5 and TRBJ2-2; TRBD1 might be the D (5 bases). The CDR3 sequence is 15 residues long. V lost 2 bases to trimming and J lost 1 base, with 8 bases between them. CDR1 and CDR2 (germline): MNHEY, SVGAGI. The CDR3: CASSYRQLNTGELFF. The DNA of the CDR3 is TGTGCCAGCAGTTACAGACAGCTGAACACCGGGGAGCTGTTTTTT.

This CDR3 reads CASSAESGTGKNIQYF. The CDR3 coding sequence is TGTGCCAGCAGCGCCGAATCCGGGACAGGTAAAAACATTCAGTACTTC. The gene calls are TRBV9 and TRBJ2-4, with 8 nucleotides matching TRBD1. Germline V CDR1 and CDR2: SGDLS, YYNGEE. The V and J ends lost 3 bases and 4 bases, in that order; junction bases with no gene match: 9. The CDR3 is 16 amino acids. Looking up the rest from reference TRBV9 and TRBJ2-4 gives the full variable domain: DSGVTQTPKHLITATGQRVTLRCSPRSGDLSVYWYQQSLDQGLQFLIQYYNGEERAKGNILERFSAQQFPDLHSELNLSSLELGDSALYFCASSAESGTGKNIQYFGAGTRLSVL.